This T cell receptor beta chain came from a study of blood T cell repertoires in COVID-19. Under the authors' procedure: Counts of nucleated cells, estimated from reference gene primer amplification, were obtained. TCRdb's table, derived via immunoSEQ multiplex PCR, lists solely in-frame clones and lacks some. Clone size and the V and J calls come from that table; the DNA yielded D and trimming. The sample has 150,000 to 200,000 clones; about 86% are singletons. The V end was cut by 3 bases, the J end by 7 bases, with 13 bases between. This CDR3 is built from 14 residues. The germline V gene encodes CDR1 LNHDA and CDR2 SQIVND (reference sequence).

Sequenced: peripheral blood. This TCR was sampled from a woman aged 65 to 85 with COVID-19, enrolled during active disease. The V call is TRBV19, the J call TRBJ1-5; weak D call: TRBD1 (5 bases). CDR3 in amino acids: CASSIPGLGQPQHF. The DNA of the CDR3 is TGTGCCAGTAGTATTCCGGGACTCGGGCAGCCCCAGCATTTT.